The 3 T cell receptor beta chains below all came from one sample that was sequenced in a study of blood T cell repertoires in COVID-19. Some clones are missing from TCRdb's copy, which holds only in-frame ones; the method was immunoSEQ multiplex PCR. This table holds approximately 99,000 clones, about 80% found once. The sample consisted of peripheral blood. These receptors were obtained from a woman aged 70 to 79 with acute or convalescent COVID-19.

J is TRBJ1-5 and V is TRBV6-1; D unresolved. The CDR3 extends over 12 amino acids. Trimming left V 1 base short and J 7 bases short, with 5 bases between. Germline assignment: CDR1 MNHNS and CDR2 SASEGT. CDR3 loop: CASSEVQQPQHF. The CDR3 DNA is TGTGCCAGCAGTGAAGTACAACAGCCCCAGCATTTT.

The CDR3 nucleotides are TGCAGCGTTGAATGGGTAGGAGAGGCCAAAAACATTCAGTACTTC. It is translated as CSVEWVGEAKNIQYF. The chain uses TRBV29-1 and TRBJ2-4; no reliable D call. CDR3 length equals 15 residues. From germline, CDR1 is SQVTM and CDR2 ANQGSEA. Trimming shortened V by 2 bases and J by 1 base, and 12 bases separated the two germline ends.

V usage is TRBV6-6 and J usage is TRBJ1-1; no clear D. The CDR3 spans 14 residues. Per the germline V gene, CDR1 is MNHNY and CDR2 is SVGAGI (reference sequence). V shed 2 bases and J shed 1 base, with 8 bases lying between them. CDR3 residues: CASSYPTGNTEAFF. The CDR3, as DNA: TGTGCCAGCAGTTACCCCACGGGGAACACTGAAGCTTTCTTT.